One and the same sample provided the 25 T cell receptor beta chains below, sequenced in a study of shared clonotypes between healthy human individuals. Assay: immunoSEQ multiplex PCR; the TCRdb copy retains only in-frame clones and omits some. The table records about 1.5 million clones, 95% to 99% of them present only once. The sample comprised naive CD4+ T cells sorted from blood. Subset denoted: CD45RA+ positively selected. These receptors all come from a man aged 25-40 years in good health.

The chain combines TRBV19 with TRBJ2-1, with 9 bases fitting TRBD2. After removal of 7 bases from V and 7 bases from J, the junction contained 5 bases not matched to a gene. The CDR3 totals 13 residues. Germline CDR1 LNHDA, CDR2 SQIVND (reference sequence). This CDR3 reads CASNGLAFNEQFF. DNA for the CDR3: TGTGCCAGTAACGGACTAGCGTTTAATGAGCAGTTCTTC.

The genes are TRBV5-1 and TRBJ2-2, with TRBD2 identical over 11 bases. The germline gives CDR1 SGHRS, CDR2 YFSETQ. The CDR3 is 17 amino acids. V shed 1 base and J 6 bases; nucleotides not matched to a gene: 8. Here the CDR3 DNA reads TGCGCCAGCAGCTTGACAACTAGCGGGAGAGCGGCCGGGGAGCTGTTTTTT. It translates to CASSLTTSGRAAGELFF.

This chain joins TRBV18 and TRBJ1-2; 8 nucleotides agree with TRBD1. CDR1 and CDR2 from the germline V gene are KGHSH and LQKENI. After removal of 1 base from V and 7 bases from J, the junction contained 17 bases not matched to a gene. The CDR3 consists of 18 residues. The CDR3 bases are TGTGCCAGCTCACCACTTTTCCAGACAGGGGCCGCTGGGTTTGGCTACACCTTC. Encoded protein: CASSPLFQTGAAGFGYTF.

The chain employs TRBV5-4 and TRBJ1-2; D is undetermined. The length of the CDR3 is 14 residues. V was shortened by 0 bases and J by 4 bases, with 10 bases between the two germline ends. In germline, CDR1 is SGHNT, CDR2 YYREEE (reference sequence). CDR3 sequence (DNA): TGTGCCAGCAGCTTGGCGGGCGCGGGCTATGGCTACACCTTC. It encodes CASSLAGAGYGYTF. Looking up the rest from reference TRBV5-4 and TRBJ1-2 gives the full variable domain: ETGVTQSPTHLIKTRGQQVTLRCSSQSGHNTVSWYQQALGQGPQFIFQYYREEENGRGNFPPRFSGLQFPNYSSELNVNALELDDSALYLCASSLAGAGYGYTFGSGTRLTVV.

This rearrangement joins TRBV18 to TRBJ1-5, with 7 bases aligning to TRBD1. The CDR3 length is 13 residues. V was pared by 6 bases and J by 3 bases, with 2 bases of the junction left unmatched. Germline V gives CDR1 KGHSH, CDR2 LQKENI. CDR3 in amino acids: CASSGQYNQPQHF. The CDR3 nucleotides are TGTGCCAGCTCGGGACAGTACAATCAGCCCCAGCATTTT.

This chain connects TRBV28 to TRBJ2-7; D is possibly TRBD1 (6 bases). V was cut by 4 bases and J by 0 bases, with 10 bases left in between. Germline lookup yields CDR1 MDHEN and CDR2 SYDVKM. This CDR3 comprises 14 residues. The CDR3 loop reads CASSYGTSSYEQYF. For the CDR3, the DNA is TGTGCCAGCAGTTACGGGACATCCTCCTACGAGCAGTACTTC.

On this clone itself: This sample includes further DNA sequences coding for the same CDR3. V usage is TRBV29-1 and J usage is TRBJ2-7, with TRBD1 as a possible D gene (5 bases). Per the germline V gene, CDR1 is SQVTM and CDR2 is ANQGSEA. The CDR3 spans 11 residues. The V gene lost 6 bases and the J gene lost 0 bases, with 6 bases spanning the gap. The CDR3 here is CSVGHSYEQYF. The CDR3 DNA follows: TGCAGCGTCGGACACTCCTACGAGCAGTACTTC.

The chain has TRBV12-5 and TRBJ1-2; 8 bases align to TRBD1. This CDR3 comprises 15 residues. CDR1 and CDR2 from the germline V gene are LGHNT and FRNRAP. V lost 4 bases and J lost 3; bases outside the gene matches: 7. CDR3 sequence (DNA): TGTGCTAGTGGTTCCCGGACAGGGAAACACTATGGCTACACCTTC. It is translated as CASGSRTGKHYGYTF.

This clone was recorded once. The chain links TRBV27 to TRBJ2-3; a possible D gene is TRBD1 (5 bases). The CDR3 covers 17 residues. Germline CDR1 and CDR2: MNHEY and SMNVEV (reference sequence). The V end lost 2 bases, the J end lost 1 base, and 16 bases lay between the germline ends. CDR3 protein: CASSLLSGWTRTDTQYF. In nucleotides, the CDR3 is TGTGCCAGCAGTTTACTGTCCGGCTGGACACGCACAGATACGCAGTATTTT.

The CDR3 bases are TGTGCCAGCAATGGGGGACAGGGGATTACCTACGAGCAGTACTTC. Amino acid sequence: CASNGGQGITYEQYF. This sequence joins TRBV2 and TRBJ2-7; 10 bases fit TRBD1. This CDR3 region has 15 residues. The V and J ends lost 7 bases and 2 bases, in that order; junction bases with no gene match: 8. CDR1 is SNHLY and CDR2 is FYNNEI in the germline V gene.

This clone is a singleton in its sample. The V gene is TRBV30, the J gene TRBJ1-5, with D possibly matching TRBD1 (6 bases). Trimming pared 0 bases from V and 3 bases from J, leaving 12 bases between. This CDR3 has 15 residues. Per germline, CDR1 GTSNPN and CDR2 SVGIG (reference sequence). The DNA for the CDR3 is TGTGCCTGGAGTGTACTGGACAGCTCCAATCAGCCCCAGCATTTT. The encoded protein is CAWSVLDSSNQPQHF.

The J gene is TRBJ2-3, the V gene TRBV9, with no clear D. V lost 0 bases and J lost 5, with 13 bases in between. The CDR3 has 15 residues. CDR1 is SGDLS, CDR2 YYNGEE, per germline. This chain's CDR3 is CASSVVSDPLDTQYF. CDR3 DNA sequence: TGTGCCAGCAGCGTAGTGTCCGACCCGTTAGATACGCAGTATTTT.

J is TRBJ2-2 and V is TRBV7-3; 8 positions match TRBD2. Looked up from germline, CDR1 is SGHTA and CDR2 is FQGTGA. With 5 bases clipped from V and 4 bases from J, the junction kept 6 bases outside the gene matches. The CDR3 is 15 residues long. CDR3 coding DNA: TGTGCCAGCAGCGTTAGCGGGGCAGGCACCGGGGAGCTGTTTTTT. It translates to CASSVSGAGTGELFF.

V gene TRBV9 combines with J gene TRBJ1-1; tentatively, D is TRBD1 (6 bases). V was pared by 3 bases and J by 1 base, with 10 bases between. Germline lookup yields CDR1 SGDLS and CDR2 YYNGEE. This CDR3 is 14 amino acids long. Here the CDR3 DNA reads TGTGCCAGCAGCGCCCAGGGGCAGAACACTGAAGCTTTCTTT. Its protein product is CASSAQGQNTEAFF.

The chain joins TRBV4-3 to TRBJ1-5, with 7 bases fitting TRBD1. J lost 4 bases, V lost 0 bases, and 6 bases had no gene match. CDR1 is LGHNA, CDR2 YSLEER, per germline. The CDR3 runs 16 residues. In nucleotides, the CDR3 is TGCGCCAGCAGCCAAGATCCGCAGGGGGGAAATCAGCCCCAGCATTTT. Its protein product is CASSQDPQGGNQPQHF.

The CDR3 reads CASSYRDSSTDTQYF. In nucleotides, the CDR3 is TGTGCCAGCAGTTACCGGGACAGCAGCACAGATACGCAGTATTTT. The rearrangement uses TRBV6-6 and TRBJ2-3; 7 bases align to TRBD1. The germline CDR1 and CDR2 sequences are MNHNY and SVGAGI (reference sequence). The V and J ends lost 2 bases and 0 bases, in that order; junction bases with no gene match: 2. CDR3 length equals 15 residues.

The J gene is TRBJ1-1, the V gene TRBV25-1, with unresolved D. Germline V gene data show CDR1 as MGHDK and CDR2 as SYGVNS. The CDR3 sequence is 13 residues long. Trimming took 5 bases from V and 2 from J, leaving 9 bases between them. The CDR3 DNA is TGTGCCAGCAGTTTGTCCGCAAACACTGAAGCTTTCTTT. It specifies CASSLSANTEAFF.

This chain uses TRBV7-9 with TRBJ2-1; 8 bases line up with TRBD2. Trimming took 1 base from V and 4 from J; bases not matched to a gene: 6. Germline V gene data show CDR1 as SEHNR and CDR2 as FQNEAQ (reference sequence). This CDR3 comprises 16 residues. CDR3 sequence: CASSLGLAGSYNEQFF. CDR3 coding DNA: TGTGCCAGCAGCTTAGGCCTAGCGGGTTCTTACAATGAGCAGTTCTTC.

The V gene is TRBV15, the J gene TRBJ2-1; a possible D gene is TRBD2 (6 bases). Per germline, CDR1 LNHNV and CDR2 YYDKDF (reference sequence). V was clipped by 1 base and J by 4 bases, with 11 bases between them. The CDR3 covers 15 residues. The CDR3, as DNA: TGTGCCACCAGCAGAGGGCGGGACTTATACAATGAGCAGTTCTTC. As protein: CATSRGRDLYNEQFF. The variable domain in full, with the rest retrieved from reference TRBV15 and TRBJ2-1, is DAMVIQNPRYQVTQFGKPVTLSCSQTLNHNVMYWYQQKSSQAPKLLFHYYDKDFNNEADTPDNFQSRRPNTSFCFLDIRSPGLGDTAMYLCATSRGRDLYNEQFFGPGTRLTVL.

The chain couples TRBV29-1 to TRBJ2-2; possibly TRBD2 for D (5 bases). The CDR3 sequence is 15 residues long. The ends were cut back, 6 bases at V and 6 bases at J, with 20 bases in the middle. Germline V gene sequence: CDR1 SQVTM, CDR2 ANQGSEA. This chain's CDR3 is CSVVFRGSGPGELFF. The CDR3 DNA sequence: TGCAGCGTCGTCTTTCGAGGGAGCGGTCCCGGGGAGCTGTTTTTT.

The genes are TRBV4-3 and TRBJ2-7; TRBD2 matches 10 bases. CDR1 is LGHNA, CDR2 YSLEER, per germline. V lost 4 bases to trimming and J lost 4 bases; unmatched junction nucleotides: 7. The CDR3 is made up of 15 amino acids. The CDR3 sequence is CASSRMLAGEYEQYF. CDR3 in DNA: TGCGCCAGCAGCCGAATGCTAGCGGGAGAATACGAGCAGTACTTC.

This chain links TRBV2 with TRBJ1-3; D is undetermined. Trimming took 6 bases from V and 4 from J, leaving 13 bases between them. CDR3 length: 14 amino acids. Germline V gene data show CDR1 as SNHLY and CDR2 as FYNNEI. The CDR3 reads CASSPRGRGNTIYF. The CDR3 nucleotides are TGTGCCAGCAGCCCCCGGGGTCGCGGAAACACCATATATTTT.

V is TRBV5-1 and J is TRBJ1-2; 11 bases agree with TRBD1. CDR1 is SGHRS and CDR2 is YFSETQ in the germline V gene. V shed 6 bases, J shed 4 bases, and the junction held 8 bases outside the gene matches. CDR3 length: 15 amino acids. CDR3 protein: CASKPGQGAVYGYTF. CDR3 nucleotides: TGCGCCAGCAAGCCAGGACAGGGGGCGGTCTATGGCTACACCTTC.

This chain joins TRBV10-1 and TRBJ2-3; D gene ambiguous. The CDR3 contains 12 residues. Germline CDR1 reads WNHNN; CDR2 reads SYGVQD (reference sequence). Trimming pared 5 bases from V and 0 bases from J, leaving 3 bases between. The CDR3 DNA reads TGCGCCAGCAGTCCTAGCACAGATACGCAGTATTTT. Translation: CASSPSTDTQYF.

This clone has a single count. This sequence joins TRBV7-2 and TRBJ2-7; D not resolved. Germline V gene lookup returns CDR1 SGHTA and CDR2 FQGNSA. The length of the CDR3 is 15 residues. Deletions cut 3 bases from V and 4 bases from J, with 16 bases between. CDR3 bases: TGTGCCAGCAGCTTTGATTCAGGACCTCGATACGAGCAGTACTTC. Translating gives CASSFDSGPRYEQYF.